A selection of T cell receptor beta chains follows, all from one sample in a study of blood T cells in healthy people across ages. TCRdb re-analysed the 5' RACE reads in MiXCR, keeping a single row per CDR3 protein. Of approximately 960,000 distinct CDR3 sequences listed, about 29% are singletons. The sample also formed part of further work on T cells of mothers and their children.

What was sequenced was blood. Receptor source: a woman between 40 and 50 years old in good health. CDR3s leave out the opening cysteine and the closing phenylalanine or tryptophan. Clone size is shown for a subset of rows, as once, few, many or a class of expanded clone.

CDR3 protein: SAMTAREGYT; J gene: TRBJ1-2; clone size: NA; V gene: TRBV20-1
CDR3 protein: ASSLQLAGSEQF; J gene: TRBJ2-1; clone size: few; V gene: TRBV12-3/TRBV12-4
CDR3 protein: ASSNRLDDTGELF; J gene: TRBJ2-2; clone size: many; V gene: TRBV7-8
CDR3 protein: ASSSSGGAQETQY; J gene: TRBJ2-5; clone size: NA; V gene: TRBV28
CDR3 protein: ASSPSRDGYNEQY; J gene: NA; clone size: once; V gene: TRBV7-2
CDR3 protein: ATQSTVNTEAF; J gene: TRBJ1-1; clone size: once; V gene: TRBV28
CDR3 protein: ASSLVIEETQY; J gene: TRBJ2-5; clone size: many; V gene: TRBV7-2
CDR3 protein: ATSDYGGETQY; J gene: TRBJ2-5; clone size: NA; V gene: TRBV24-1
CDR3 protein: ASSQGQEQY; J gene: TRBJ2-7; clone size: many; V gene: TRBV6-2/TRBV6-3
CDR3 protein: ASSLGQTFAAF; J gene: TRBJ1-1; clone size: NA; V gene: TRBV12-3/TRBV12-4
CDR3 protein: SARDSGATYEQY; J gene: TRBJ2-7; clone size: NA; V gene: TRBV20-1
CDR3 protein: ASRLRGDQRNEQF; J gene: TRBJ2-1; clone size: few; V gene: TRBV6-6
CDR3 protein: ASSYWGVDQETQY; J gene: TRBJ2-5; clone size: many; V gene: TRBV6-6
CDR3 protein: ASSFRGVNTEAF; J gene: TRBJ1-1; clone size: NA; V gene: TRBV27
CDR3 protein: ASSLYPRTSGGYNEQF; J gene: TRBJ2-1; clone size: few; V gene: TRBV28
CDR3 protein: ASSPNGGVRYNEQF; J gene: TRBJ2-1; clone size: NA; V gene: TRBV18
CDR3 protein: ASSYAGLNTEAF; J gene: TRBJ1-1; clone size: NA; V gene: TRBV6-2/TRBV6-3
CDR3 protein: AGAGVGSTEAF; J gene: TRBJ1-1; clone size: NA; V gene: TRBV18
CDR3 protein: AGSLSRGSETQY; J gene: TRBJ2-5; clone size: NA; V gene: TRBV5-1
CDR3 protein: ASTRTGTESNQPQH; J gene: TRBJ1-5; clone size: NA; V gene: TRBV7-2
CDR3 protein: ASSLGPSSGANVRT; J gene: TRBJ2-6; clone size: NA; V gene: TRBV5-1
CDR3 protein: ASSIGNGDEKLF; J gene: TRBJ1-4; clone size: many; V gene: TRBV5-1
CDR3 protein: ASSRERGQAGYEQY; J gene: TRBJ2-7; clone size: many; V gene: TRBV7-9
CDR3 protein: ASSLNGAGEAF; J gene: TRBJ1-1; clone size: few; V gene: TRBV5-1
CDR3 protein: ASSQHDGYNEQF; J gene: TRBJ2-1; clone size: NA; V gene: TRBV4-1
CDR3 protein: SVSDRGITEAF; J gene: TRBJ1-1; clone size: NA; V gene: TRBV29-1
CDR3 protein: SASWGRDEQF; J gene: TRBJ2-1; clone size: NA; V gene: TRBV20-1
CDR3 protein: SAKRASGVTGELF; J gene: TRBJ2-2; clone size: few; V gene: TRBV20-1
CDR3 protein: ASSPPRGASYEQY; J gene: TRBJ2-7; clone size: NA; V gene: TRBV12-3/TRBV12-4
CDR3 protein: ASSYVQGDNSPLH; J gene: TRBJ1-6; clone size: few; V gene: TRBV6-6
CDR3 protein: ASTSVEIPGGNEKLF; J gene: TRBJ1-4; clone size: NA; V gene: TRBV7-9
CDR3 protein: ASSLGRLAGAIRETQY; J gene: TRBJ2-5; clone size: NA; V gene: TRBV7-2
CDR3 protein: SAREGIGTDTQY; J gene: TRBJ2-3; clone size: few; V gene: TRBV20-1
CDR3 protein: ASSQDLGNGPTDTQY; J gene: TRBJ2-3; clone size: few; V gene: TRBV3-1
CDR3 protein: ASSLGGQAGYGYT; J gene: TRBJ1-2; clone size: few; V gene: TRBV5-1
CDR3 protein: ASSDLTGSYNEQF; J gene: TRBJ2-1; clone size: NA; V gene: TRBV2
CDR3 protein: ASSLVLGAGANYGYT; J gene: TRBJ1-2; clone size: few; V gene: TRBV7-2
CDR3 protein: ASSLGGGGYGYT; J gene: TRBJ1-2; clone size: many; V gene: TRBV7-9
CDR3 protein: ASSHGETQY; J gene: TRBJ2-5; clone size: many; V gene: TRBV12-3/TRBV12-4
CDR3 protein: AISEKGWMDEAF; J gene: TRBJ1-1; clone size: few; V gene: TRBV10-3
CDR3 protein: ASSLVPGQGNYGYT; J gene: TRBJ1-2; clone size: NA; V gene: TRBV12-3/TRBV12-4
CDR3 protein: ASSLASTGDEQF; J gene: TRBJ2-1; clone size: NA; V gene: TRBV5-1
CDR3 protein: ASSGQVSEQY; J gene: TRBJ2-7; clone size: many; V gene: TRBV6-1
CDR3 protein: ASSLDWGTYNEQF; J gene: TRBJ2-1; clone size: NA; V gene: TRBV7-2
CDR3 protein: ASSALGTTNYGYT; J gene: TRBJ1-2; clone size: many; V gene: TRBV7-2
CDR3 protein: SAREYRGRAETQF; J gene: TRBJ2-1; clone size: NA; V gene: TRBV20-1
CDR3 protein: ASSAPAGRPYEQY; J gene: TRBJ2-7; clone size: NA; V gene: TRBV7-2
CDR3 protein: SAREPHRLAEYYNEQF; J gene: TRBJ2-1; clone size: NA; V gene: TRBV20-1
CDR3 protein: ASSVVDYQSTDTQY; J gene: TRBJ2-3; clone size: few; V gene: TRBV9
CDR3 protein: ASRPGHSNTEAF; J gene: TRBJ1-1; clone size: NA; V gene: TRBV5-1
CDR3 protein: ANSSSGQGALEQY; J gene: TRBJ2-7; clone size: few; V gene: TRBV28
CDR3 protein: ASSQDTVLQY; J gene: TRBJ2-3; clone size: NA; V gene: TRBV4-1
CDR3 protein: ASSLASQNNSPLH; J gene: TRBJ1-6; clone size: few; V gene: TRBV5-1